This T cell receptor (beta chain) emerged from a study of cytomegalovirus exposure and HLA in healthy donors. Sequenced by immunoSEQ multiplex PCR; TCRdb stores in-frame clones only, minus some. The sample lists around 300,000 clones, roughly nine tenths occurring once. General study findings and limits: The listing of 150 to 200 TCR beta chains classed them as cytomegalovirus-associated. It was confirmed in vitro that a few of the CMV-associated chains were specific for CMV antigens. One later analysis, an examination of the 120 validation repertoires, found that first-cohort TCR clusters tended to co-occur in them. Many donors carried some public TCRs, although rarity characterized most TCR sequences.

Trimming took 4 bases from V and 2 from J, leaving 6 bases between them. This CDR3 is built from 12 residues. Germline V gene lookup returns CDR1 MNHEY and CDR2 SMNVEV (reference sequence). This clone has only one observation. Antigen: not known. Sequences were obtained from PBMCs. The chain carries TRBV27 and TRBJ2-7, with D possibly being TRBD2 (5 bases). The sequence was collected from a woman in her thirties in good health and CMV-seropositive. CDR3 DNA: TGTGCCAGCAGTTCACTAGCCTACGAGCAGTACTTC. This codes for CASSSLAYEQYF.